Listed here are 15 T cell receptor beta chains from one sample, sequenced in a study of blood T cell repertoires in COVID-19. The data were produced by immunoSEQ multiplex PCR, yet TCRdb's version contains in-frame clones alone and is incomplete. The sample shows about 130,000 clones, 84% of them seen only once. The sequenced material came from peripheral blood. These receptors all stem from a human donor in a cohort sampled during active COVID-19.

This clone came up a few times. The chain links TRBV6-5 to TRBJ1-1, with TRBD1 identical over 10 bases. The V and J ends lost 6 bases and 5 bases, in that order; junction bases with no gene match: 9. CDR3 length: 15 amino acids. CDR1 and CDR2 from the germline V gene are MNHEY and SVGAGI. Written as DNA, the CDR3 is TGTGCCAGCAGCTCCGCAGACAGGGGGCAGACTGAAGCTTTCTTT. It codes for CASSSADRGQTEAFF.

The chain couples TRBV3-1 (or the pseudogene TRBV3-2) to TRBJ2-7, with 8 bases matching TRBD1. J lost 3 bases, V lost 2 bases, and 6 bases had no gene match. The V gene's germline CDR1 is LGHDT and CDR2 YNNKEL (reference sequence). The CDR3 has 15 amino acids. CDR3 loop: CASSQPGQGLYEQYF. The CDR3 DNA reads as TGTGCCAGCAGCCAACCTGGACAGGGTCTCTACGAGCAGTACTTC.

This clone was seen only once. The V gene is TRBV2, the J gene TRBJ2-7, with a weak D call TRBD2 (5 bases). V was cut by 3 bases and J by 3 bases, with 9 bases left in between. The CDR3 totals 13 residues. Germline V lookup: CDR1 SNHLY, CDR2 FYNNEI. The CDR3 region is CASSDVTSYEQYF. CDR3 DNA: TGTGCCAGCAGTGATGTTACTAGCTACGAGCAGTACTTC.

Here the CDR3 reads CASSGDGQGSNEQYF. Here the CDR3 DNA reads TGCGCCAGCAGCGGGGACGGACAGGGCAGCAACGAGCAGTACTTC. The V and J genes are TRBV5-1 and TRBJ2-7; 8 bases align to TRBD1. J gave up 5 bases and V 4 bases, and 11 bases lay outside the gene matches. The CDR3 loop spans 15 amino acids. Looked up from germline, CDR1 is SGHRS and CDR2 is YFSETQ.

This chain joins TRBV19 and TRBJ1-5; 7 nucleotides line up with TRBD1. Germline V CDR1 and CDR2: LNHDA, SQIVND (reference sequence). The CDR3 extends over 14 amino acids. Trimming removed 2 bases from V and 8 bases from J; junction bases left unmatched: 6. The CDR3 DNA reads as TGTGCCAGTAGTATACGACAGGGTGGGGAGCCCCAGCATTTT. Translation: CASSIRQGGEPQHF.

This rearrangement joins TRBV2 to TRBJ1-2, with D possibly matching TRBD1 (5 bases). The CDR3 sequence is 12 residues long. Per the germline V gene, CDR1 is SNHLY and CDR2 is FYNNEI. The germline V and J ends were trimmed by 6 bases and 6 bases, with 11 bases remaining between them. CDR3 residues: CASSNTGDGYTF. DNA of the CDR3: TGTGCCAGCAGCAACACAGGTGATGGCTACACCTTC.

This clone was seen only once. This sequence joins TRBV7-2 and TRBJ2-2, with D possibly being TRBD2 (5 bases). Trimming removed 4 bases at V and 4 bases at J, with 16 bases between. The CDR3 is 16 amino acids. Germline V lookup: CDR1 SGHTA, CDR2 FQGNSA. CDR3 protein: CASSSRRAQATGELFF. The CDR3 DNA reads as TGTGCCAGCAGCTCGCGGCGGGCCCAGGCCACCGGGGAGCTGTTTTTT.

The chain joins TRBV19 to TRBJ1-2, with unresolved D. Germline V gene data show CDR1 as LNHDA and CDR2 as SQIVND (reference sequence). This CDR3 spans 17 amino acids. V was shortened by 4 bases and J by 10 bases, with 28 bases between the two germline ends. The CDR3 protein is CASSTHTTLLYQRVYTF. The CDR3 DNA sequence: TGTGCCAGTAGTACCCACACCACCCTACTCTACCAGAGGGTCTACACCTTC.

The chain recombines TRBV5-1 with TRBJ1-2; 7 bases are shared with TRBD1. CDR1 and CDR2 (germline): SGHRS, YFSETQ. With 1 base clipped from V and 2 bases from J, the junction kept 2 bases outside the gene matches. There are 14 residues in the CDR3. In nucleotides, the CDR3 is TGCGCCAGCAGCTTGACGACAGGGAACTATGGCTACACCTTC. Protein product: CASSLTTGNYGYTF.

The J gene is TRBJ1-2, the V gene TRBV15; D is undetermined. The V and J ends lost 8 bases and 4 bases respectively, with 20 bases between them. CDR3 length: 15 amino acids. CDR1 and CDR2 from the germline V gene are LNHNV and YYDKDF (reference sequence). This CDR3 reads CATHSPEAGSYGYTF. CDR3 coding DNA: TGTGCCACCCACAGCCCGGAGGCAGGCTCCTATGGCTACACCTTC. Combining the CDR3 with reference TRBV15 and TRBJ1-2 gives the whole variable domain DAMVIQNPRYQVTQFGKPVTLSCSQTLNHNVMYWYQQKSSQAPKLLFHYYDKDFNNEADTPDNFQSRRPNTSFCFLDIRSPGLGDTAMYLCATHSPEAGSYGYTFGSGTRLTVV.

The chain carries TRBV7-9 and TRBJ1-2, with TRBD1 matching 7 bases. The CDR3 runs to 15 residues. Germline V gene sequence: CDR1 SEHNR, CDR2 FQNEAQ (reference sequence). The ends lost 4 bases at V and 5 bases at J; junction bases unmatched: 10. In DNA form, the CDR3 reads TGTGCCAGCAGCTCTTCAGGGGGGATCGGGTATGGCTACACCTTC. Amino acid sequence: CASSSSGGIGYGYTF.

The chain employs TRBV10-1 and TRBJ2-3; D unresolved. CDR3 length: 15 residues. Germline values: CDR1 WNHNN, CDR2 SYGVQD (reference sequence). Trimming pared 0 bases from V and 5 bases from J, leaving 12 bases between. CDR3 amino acids: CASSESLVPVDTQYF. CDR3 in DNA: TGCGCCAGCAGTGAGTCGCTAGTTCCCGTAGATACGCAGTATTTT.

This rearrangement joins TRBV14 to TRBJ2-5, with 7 bases identical to TRBD2. This CDR3 region has 15 residues. Germline CDR1 is SGHDN and CDR2 is FVKESK. V trimming: 4 bases; J trimming: 2 bases; junction bases outside the gene matches: 7. The CDR3 protein is CASSRDGRWQETQYF. The CDR3 DNA is TGTGCCAGCAGCCGAGACGGGAGGTGGCAAGAGACCCAGTACTTC.

This chain joins TRBV19 and TRBJ1-1, with D perhaps matching TRBD1 (6 bases). This CDR3 is built from 14 residues. V lost 5 bases and J 3 bases, leaving 13 bases between the germline ends. In germline, CDR1 is LNHDA, CDR2 SQIVND (reference sequence). This CDR3 is CASSARGGYTEAFF. The CDR3 nucleotides are TGTGCCAGTAGTGCAAGGGGGGGATACACTGAAGCTTTCTTT.

The V and J genes are TRBV7-9 and TRBJ2-7; the D gene is possibly TRBD1 (6 bases). The germline V gene has CDR1 SEHNR and CDR2 FQNEAQ (reference sequence). The CDR3 runs to 20 residues. V was cut by 5 bases and J by 0 bases, with 29 bases left in between. Written as DNA, the CDR3 is TGTGCCAGCAGCAACAGGGACCCCCTCGGACGGCGATCTCACTCCTACGAGCAGTACTTC. Amino acid sequence: CASSNRDPLGRRSHSYEQYF.